The TCR beta chain described here comes from a study of human T cells and chemical hapten exposure listed by TCRdb under 2021. Background on the whole study: For sensitization, 2% DPC in acetone was applied to an approximately 2 cm by approximately 2 cm area of upper inner arm skin. Alopecia areata with under or over 50% scalp involvement, alopecia totalis and alopecia universalis were represented in the patient cohort, which was mostly female. Patch tests used Finn chambers with 0.01% DPC on the upper back, scored after 6 days by International Contact Dermatitis Research Group standards. The study tracked peripheral blood TCR repertoire changes in vivo during primary and secondary sensitization to the hapten diphenylcyclopropenone (DPC) in alopecia patients. Blood was sampled from patients pre-sensitization (week 0) and at 2, 6 and about 24 weeks after DPC sensitization. Weekly therapeutic DPC doses were additionally applied to the scalp of patients throughout the roughly 23-week study period. Twenty-nine alopecia patients provided blood for TCR sequencing at one to four time points (pre-sensitization, 2, 6 and 24 weeks). The libraries were sequenced as a pool, and the TCR yield per sample differed mostly because of small variations in library volumes within the pool.

The time point label, read with the paper, signifies: patch test 2, 6 weeks after DPC sensitization. What this sample's treatment or condition label stands for: therapeutic diphenylcyclopropenone sensitization with weekly scalp DPC. Blood at each patch-test visit was drawn before the patch test was applied. To be eligible, patients had to be aged 18 to 70, diagnosed with alopecia and judged suitable for DPC therapy, while pregnant patients were excluded. Total RNA was extracted from unfractionated whole blood collected in Tempus Blood RNA tubes. Measured from the cysteine to the phenylalanine, the CDR3 is 13 residues long. Left in the record is the CDR3 DNA by itself, 39 bases read in frame from the first base. The V and J ends are trimmed by 7 bases and 4 bases, leaving 13 bases between them. CDR1 and CDR2 are drawn from the germline V gene: MDHEN, SYDVKM. Library construction relied on RACE. Sequenced on a NextSeq 500. During library preparation, unique molecular identifiers were attached to individual cDNA molecules so that TCRs could be counted in a quantitative, reproducible way. From each blood RNA sample, both TCR alpha and TCR beta chains were sequenced. The paper's processing steps were these. A median of about 89,000 TCRs per sample was observed, with a range of about 23,224 to 700,000. The Decombinator software suite was used to annotate the V, J and CDR3 of the TCR reads. Every sample was subsampled to the same number of TCRs (28,000) for the PS versus PT1 abundance plots. Expanded TCRs were defined as absent before sensitization and observed at least eight times at the 2-week time point. The raw public reads went through TCRdb reprocessing: fastp at Q25, MiXCR clone calling, in-frame beta chains kept. One record per CDR3 amino acid sequence lists the most common genes and DNA. The V and J calls and clone size come from TCRdb's table, not from the authors' own analysis. Across this sample there are more than 60,000 distinct CDR3 sequences, with about 9.4% seen only once. Approximately 7% of the sample is in the top ten clones.

This clonotype was observed at least ten times. The clone's antigen remains unknown. No much larger clone exists at a distance of one base, and base qualities are not known. General conclusions and limits of the study: Compared with pre-sensitization or healthy control sets, expanded TCRs formed significantly more large CDR3 similarity clusters, which is consistent with antigen-driven responses. All patients had alopecia, a presumed autoimmune disease, so their immune response might differ from that of healthy individuals. The number of PT1 expanded TCRs positively correlated with patch test score, significant at thresholds 8, 16 and 32 but not 4. DPC sensitization did not change the number of TCRs with a frequency above 1 in 1000, and there was no evidence of changes in global repertoire structure. Repeated subsampling changed both the strength of the expansion versus patch-test correlation and the threshold at which the correlation became significant.

The sequences come from whole blood, collected in connection with sensitization to the hapten diphenylcyclopropenone (DPC). This TCR came from a woman aged 50 to 60 with alopecia areata. Some clones in this sample may be carry-over from other donors' samples. This sequence uses TRBV28 and TRBJ1-2; no D gene is confidently identified. The DNA sequence follows: TGTGCCAGCAAAATTCCGGGGTTCTATGGCTACACCTTC. Its coded protein is CASKIPGFYGYTF.